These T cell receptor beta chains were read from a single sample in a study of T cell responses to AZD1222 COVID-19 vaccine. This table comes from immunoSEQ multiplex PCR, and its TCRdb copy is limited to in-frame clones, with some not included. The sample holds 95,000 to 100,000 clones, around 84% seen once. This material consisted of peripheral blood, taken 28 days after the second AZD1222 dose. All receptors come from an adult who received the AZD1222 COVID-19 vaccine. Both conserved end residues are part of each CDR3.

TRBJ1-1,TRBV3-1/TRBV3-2,CASSPTVSGGTEAFF
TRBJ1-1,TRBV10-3,CAISEQGSTEAFF
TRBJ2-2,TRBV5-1,CASSLRPSGGAADTGELFF
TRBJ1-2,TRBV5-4,CASSSGQGVYGYTF
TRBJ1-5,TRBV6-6,CASSYSEEPQHF
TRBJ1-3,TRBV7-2,CASSLVVSSGNTIYF
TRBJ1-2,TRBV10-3,CAISVEGFNGYTF
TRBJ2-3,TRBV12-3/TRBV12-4,CASSENTDTQYF
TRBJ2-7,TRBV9,CASSPGGTGSYEQYF
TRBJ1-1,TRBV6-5,CASTIRLDTEAFF
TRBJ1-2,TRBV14,CASSQEAVYTF
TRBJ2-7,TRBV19,CASSLTSAAGYEQYF
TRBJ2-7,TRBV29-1,CSVGRGSVTSPGLTYEQYF
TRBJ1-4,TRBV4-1,CASSQVGGGVRTNEKLFF
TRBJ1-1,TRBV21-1,CASSKGSDRLEAFF
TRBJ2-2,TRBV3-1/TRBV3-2,CASRQANTGELFF
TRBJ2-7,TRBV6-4,CASSPNSGYEQYF
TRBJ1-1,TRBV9,CASSPSKPGDTEAFF
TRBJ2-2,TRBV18,CASSPNANAGGGTGELFF
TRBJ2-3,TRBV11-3,CASSPLAITDTQYF
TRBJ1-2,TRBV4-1,CASSFALNYGYTF
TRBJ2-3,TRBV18,CASSPLKTGSTDTQYF
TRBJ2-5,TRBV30,CAWSRLAAETQYF
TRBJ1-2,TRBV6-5,CASSGRDGYRGYTF
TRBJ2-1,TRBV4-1,CASSQPPLAGGREQFF
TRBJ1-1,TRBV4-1,CASKRTGVNTEAFF
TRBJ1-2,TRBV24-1,CATSDSSLGGYTF
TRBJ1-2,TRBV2,CASRGPGEGGYTF
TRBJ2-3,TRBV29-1,CSPRLAGARDTQYF
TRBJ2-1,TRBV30,CAWRETTTRRQFF
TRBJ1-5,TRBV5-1,CASSWSGPTEPQHF
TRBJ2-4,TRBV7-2,CASSPSGGVGIQYF
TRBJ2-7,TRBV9,CASSVLGSEGEQYF
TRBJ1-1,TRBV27,CASSKRQGLNTEAFF
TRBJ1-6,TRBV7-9,CASSLRDRNSPLHF
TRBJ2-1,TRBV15,CATYPGQGVYNEQFF
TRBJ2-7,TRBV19,CASRAGTGLYEQYF
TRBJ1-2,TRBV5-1,CASSHTTDRNYGYTF